Listed here are 21 T cell receptor beta chains from one sample, sequenced in a study of control samples from healthy donors and cancer patients. Data came from immunoSEQ multiplex PCR; TCRdb stores just in-frame clones and leaves some out. The table lists about 160,000 clones, around 90% of them singletons, with 12% in the top ten. Sequenced material: blood. The receptors were gathered from a man between 25 and 39 years old in good health.

This clone showed up just once. The V and J genes are TRBV9 and TRBJ2-1, with a weak D call TRBD1 (6 bases). Between the trimmed V and J ends, which lost 0 bases and 7 bases, there was a span of 11 bases. The CDR3 spans 14 residues. Germline values: CDR1 SGDLS, CDR2 YYNGEE. The CDR3 DNA reads TGTGCCAGCAGCGTAGAGGGGGTTAAAAATGAGCAGTTCTTC. Translated, it gives CASSVEGVKNEQFF.

The V and J genes are TRBV6-5 and TRBJ1-5; D unresolved. Trimming removed 6 bases from V and 0 bases from J, with 6 bases in between. From germline, CDR1 is MNHEY and CDR2 SVGAGI. This CDR3 is built from 13 residues. In DNA form, the CDR3 reads TGTGCCAGCAGCACCTATAGCAATCAGCCCCAGCATTTT. Its protein is CASSTYSNQPQHF.

The chain has TRBV5-1 and TRBJ1-5; TRBD1 is a possible D gene (6 bases). The germline V gene encodes CDR1 SGHRS and CDR2 YFSETQ. The CDR3 covers 17 residues. Trimming left V 4 bases short and J 0 bases short, with 17 bases between. For the CDR3, the DNA is TGCGCCAGCAGCCTGATACCCGACAGGCATAGCAATCAGCCCCAGCATTTT. Protein sequence: CASSLIPDRHSNQPQHF.

The chain is built from TRBV28 and TRBJ1-2; possible D gene TRBD1, 6 bases. Trimming left V 7 bases short and J 8 bases short, with 14 bases between. The V gene's germline CDR1 is MDHEN and CDR2 SYDVKM. This CDR3 region has 12 residues. CDR3 DNA: TGTGCCAGCAATACAGGGTTTAGCGGCTACACCTTC. As protein: CASNTGFSGYTF.

The chain joins TRBV18 to TRBJ1-1; no definite D call. V lost 6 bases, J lost 6 bases, and 20 bases lay in between. The germline CDR1 and CDR2 sequences are KGHSH and LQKENI. The CDR3 loop spans 15 amino acids. The CDR3 DNA is TGTGCCAGCTCCCAACCCGGGCCGGAAGGCCCTGAAGCTTTCTTT. It yields the protein CASSQPGPEGPEAFF.

The V call is TRBV2, the J call TRBJ1-5; 7 bases map to TRBD1. The CDR3 is 14 residues long. The junction had 2 bases not matched to a gene; V was cut back by 4 bases and J by 2 bases. The germline V gene has CDR1 SNHLY and CDR2 FYNNEI. DNA for the CDR3: TGTGCCAGCAGTGCTACAGGGGGCAATCAGCCCCAGCATTTT. This codes for CASSATGGNQPQHF.

The gene calls are TRBV5-1 and TRBJ1-6; 7 nucleotides agree with TRBD1. Germline V gene sequence: CDR1 SGHRS, CDR2 YFSETQ. V dropped 0 bases and J dropped 9; count of bases not matched to a gene: 9. This CDR3 has 16 residues. CDR3 nucleotide sequence: TGCGCCAGCAGCTTGGGGCACAGGGGTTACTCTTCACCCCTCCACTTT. Translated, it gives CASSLGHRGYSSPLHF.

This clone was counted once. The chain uses TRBV14 and TRBJ1-6; D uncertain. The V end lost 2 bases, the J end lost 7 bases, and 6 bases lay between the germline ends. The CDR3 totals 13 residues. Germline CDR1 reads SGHDN; CDR2 reads FVKESK. The CDR3, as DNA: TGTGCCAGCAGCCAACTGGGGAATTCACCCCTCCACTTT. It is translated as CASSQLGNSPLHF.

V gene TRBV4-1 combines with J gene TRBJ2-7; perhaps TRBD1 as D (5 bases). Germline CDR1 is MGHRA and CDR2 is YSYEKL. With 0 bases removed from V and 5 bases from J, the gap between germline ends came to 8 bases. CDR3 length: 13 residues. CDR3 nucleotides: TGCGCCAGCAGCCAAGATAAAGGGGACGAGCAGTACTTC. Translated: CASSQDKGDEQYF.

The gene calls are TRBV27 and TRBJ1-1, with D maybe TRBD1 (5 bases). The ends were cut back, 7 bases at V and 1 base at J, with 22 bases in the middle. Germline lookup yields CDR1 MNHEY and CDR2 SMNVEV (reference sequence). The CDR3 covers 17 residues. The CDR3 protein is CASTGRRGIDRNTEAFF. CDR3 coding DNA: TGTGCCAGCACGGGAAGGCGGGGAATAGACAGGAACACTGAAGCTTTCTTT.

The V gene is TRBV13, the J gene TRBJ2-5; D unresolved. Germline CDR1 reads PRHDT; CDR2 reads FYEKMQ (reference sequence). With 1 base removed from V and 4 bases from J, the gap between germline ends came to 13 bases. This CDR3 is 15 amino acids long. The CDR3 spells CASSLALDWGETQYF. The CDR3, as DNA: TGTGCCAGCAGCTTAGCGTTGGATTGGGGAGAGACCCAGTACTTC.

V gene TRBV3-1 (or the pseudogene TRBV3-2) combines with J gene TRBJ1-1, with 8 bases aligning to TRBD1. Germline lookup yields CDR1 LGHDT and CDR2 YNNKEL (reference sequence). The CDR3 totals 13 residues. J lost 4 bases, V lost 4 bases, and 2 bases had no gene match. The CDR3 nucleotides are TGTGCCAGCAGCCCTCAGGGGGCCACTGAAGCTTTCTTT. As protein: CASSPQGATEAFF.

The chain couples TRBV12-3 or TRBV12-4 to TRBJ1-1; no reliable D call. Trimming shortened V by 4 bases and J by 13 bases, and 16 bases separated the two germline ends. The CDR3 totals 12 residues. The CDR3 nucleotides read TGTGCCAGCAGTTCCGACACGCTTGATAGTTTCTTT. Its translation: CASSSDTLDSFF.

This clone was detected once. Written as DNA, the CDR3 is TGTGCCAGCAGTGAAAGGGGGCCGAGCTCCTATAATTCACCCCTCCACTTT. Protein product: CASSERGPSSYNSPLHF. This sequence joins TRBV2 and TRBJ1-6; 7 bases line up with TRBD1. With 2 bases clipped from V and 0 bases from J, the junction kept 4 bases outside the gene matches. CDR1 is SNHLY and CDR2 is FYNNEI in the germline V gene. This CDR3 spans 17 amino acids.

This chain's CDR3 is CASGGSGRAGEFF. CDR3 nucleotides: TGTGCCAGCGGCGGGAGCGGGAGGGCCGGGGAGTTCTTC. The rearrangement joins TRBV28 to TRBJ2-1; TRBD2 agrees at 10 bases. The germline gives CDR1 MDHEN, CDR2 SYDVKM. This CDR3 has 13 residues. Trimming removed 8 bases from V and 14 bases from J; junction bases left unmatched: 12. The full variable domain, its missing parts supplied by reference TRBV28 and TRBJ2-1, is DVKVTQSSRYLVKRTGEKVFLECVQDMDHENMFWYRQDPGLGLRLIYFSYDVKMKEKGDIPEGYSVSREKKERFSLILESASTNQTSMYLCASGGSGRAGEFFGPGTRLTVL.

The sample holds one count of this clone. The chain couples TRBV5-5 to TRBJ2-1; D is unresolved. V was clipped by 0 bases and J by 0 bases, with 7 bases between them. The germline gives CDR1 SGHKS, CDR2 YYEKEE (reference sequence). CDR3 length: 15 residues. CDR3: CASSLDWGSYNEQFF. Here the CDR3 DNA reads TGTGCCAGCAGCTTGGATTGGGGCTCCTACAATGAGCAGTTCTTC.

V usage is TRBV7-9 and J usage is TRBJ1-2, with 8 bases that match TRBD1. Per the germline V gene, CDR1 is SEHNR and CDR2 is FQNEAQ (reference sequence). Germline trimming cut 5 bases from V and 4 bases from J; bases unmatched to any gene: 3. CDR3 size: 13 residues. The CDR3, as DNA: TGTGCCAGCAGCACCACAGGGGGCTATGGCTACACCTTC. The encoded protein is CASSTTGGYGYTF.

The chain is built from TRBV11-2 and TRBJ1-5; 8 bases line up with TRBD1. Trimming removed 2 bases from V and 4 bases from J; junction bases left unmatched: 4. Germline CDR1 and CDR2: SGHAT and FQNNGV. The CDR3 runs 15 residues. DNA of the CDR3: TGTGCCAGCAGCTTAAAACAGGGGGATAATCAGCCCCAGCATTTT. The encoded protein is CASSLKQGDNQPQHF. Combining the CDR3 with reference TRBV11-2 and TRBJ1-5 gives the whole variable domain EAGVAQSPRYKIIEKRQSVAFWCNPISGHATLYWYQQILGQGPKLLIQFQNNGVVDDSQLPKDRFSAERLKGVDSTLKIQPAKLEDSAVYLCASSLKQGDNQPQHFGDGTRLSIL.

A few counts support this clone. This chain connects TRBV10-3 to TRBJ2-7; D gene ambiguous. Germline CDR1 is ENHRY and CDR2 is SYGVKD. Trimming stripped 8 bases from V and 3 bases from J, with 11 bases between. This CDR3 comprises 12 residues. The CDR3 DNA reads TGTGCCATCCGAGCCGATTACTACGAGCAGTACTTC. Protein product: CAIRADYYEQYF.

A single count supports this clone. The chain couples TRBV19 to TRBJ1-5; 7 bases are shared with TRBD1. The V and J ends lost 5 bases and 6 bases, in that order; junction bases with no gene match: 10. The germline V gene has CDR1 LNHDA and CDR2 SQIVND (reference sequence). CDR3 length: 15 residues. The CDR3 reads CASSRYEGGGQPQHF. Written as DNA, the CDR3 is TGTGCCAGTAGTCGCTACGAAGGGGGCGGTCAGCCCCAGCATTTT.

The chain uses TRBV6-4 and TRBJ2-2; 9 bases map to TRBD2. CDR1 is MRHNA, CDR2 SNTAGT, per germline. V shed 7 bases, J shed 5 bases, and the junction held 8 bases outside the gene matches. The CDR3 is 15 residues long. CDR3 protein: CASTKDTSGTGELFF. The DNA of the CDR3 is TGTGCCAGCACCAAGGATACTAGCGGGACCGGGGAGCTGTTTTTT.